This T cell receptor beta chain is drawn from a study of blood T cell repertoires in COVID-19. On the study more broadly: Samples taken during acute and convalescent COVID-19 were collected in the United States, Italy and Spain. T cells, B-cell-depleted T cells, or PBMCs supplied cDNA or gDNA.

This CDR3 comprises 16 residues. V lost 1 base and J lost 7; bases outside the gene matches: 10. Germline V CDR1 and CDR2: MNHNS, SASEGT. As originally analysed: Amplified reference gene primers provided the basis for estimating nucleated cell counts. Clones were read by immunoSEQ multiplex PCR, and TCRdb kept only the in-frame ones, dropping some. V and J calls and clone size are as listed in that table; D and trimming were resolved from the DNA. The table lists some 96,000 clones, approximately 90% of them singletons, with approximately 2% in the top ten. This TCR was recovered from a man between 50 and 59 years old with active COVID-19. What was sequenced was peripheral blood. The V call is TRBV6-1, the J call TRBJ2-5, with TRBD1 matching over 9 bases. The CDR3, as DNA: TGTGCCAGCAGTGAAGGAGGACAGGGGTCGTTGCGGACCCAGTACTTC. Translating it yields CASSEGGQGSLRTQYF.